The T cell receptor (beta chain) described here comes from a study of Ad26.COV2.S vaccination and SARS-CoV-2 variants. In the study overall: The Ad26.COV2.S arm of the COV1001 trial was where the donor was placed. Intramuscularly, Ad26.COV2.S was given either once or twice, 56 days apart.

TCRdb keeps only in-frame clones here, not all; method: immunoSEQ multiplex PCR. The sample consists of about 280,000 clones, more than 70% of them appearing once. Treatment in this sample: around 19 received Ad26.COV2.S at low or high dose, single or two shots; about 5 received placebo; per-sample allocation not given. Samples analyzed were those drawn on day 63 after the first vaccine or placebo injection. The length of the CDR3 is 15 residues. V shed 4 bases, J shed 5 bases, and the junction held 10 bases outside the gene matches. Germline CDR1 LNHDA, CDR2 SQIVND (reference sequence). This chain uses TRBV19 with TRBJ1-1; 7 bases align to TRBD1. Material: peripheral blood, obtained in a trial of Ad26.COV2.S vaccine versus placebo. This TCR came from a person between 18 and 65 years old who received the Ad26.COV2.S COVID-19 vaccine or a placebo. Here the CDR3 reads CASSTIGQARTEAFF. Here the CDR3 DNA reads TGTGCCAGTAGTACAATCGGACAGGCGCGAACTGAAGCTTTCTTT.